A single sample is the source of the 31 T cell receptor beta chains below, sequenced in a study of T-cell memory formation after mild COVID-19. MiXCR was run by TCRdb on the 5' RACE reads, yielding one entry per CDR3 protein. The sample holds 300,000 to 350,000 distinct CDR3 sequences, about 13% seen once. Specimen: PBMCs or a T cell subset sorted from them (not recorded which). The receptors here all came from a man in his late teens or twenties who had mild COVID-19 (a few samples of this study predate the infection). Cell type and time point are not known.

V gene TRBV7-9 combines with J gene TRBJ1-3; 8 nucleotides match TRBD1. V lost 4 bases, J lost 6 bases, and 8 bases stayed unmatched. Germline loops: CDR1 SEHNR, CDR2 FQNEAQ (reference sequence). This CDR3 is 15 amino acids long. CDR3 nucleotides: TGTGCCAGCAGCTCAACGACAGGGGCGGAAAACACCATATATTTT. Its protein is CASSSTTGAENTIYF.

V and J are TRBV2 and TRBJ1-1, with a weak D call TRBD1 (6 bases). The CDR3 is 15 amino acids. Trimming pared 6 bases from V and 6 bases from J, leaving 20 bases between. Looked up from germline, CDR1 is SNHLY and CDR2 is FYNNEI. The CDR3 reads CASRTEAGGGPEAFF. In DNA, the CDR3 is TGTGCCAGCAGGACAGAGGCGGGAGGGGGGCCTGAAGCTTTCTTT.

V is TRBV6-2 or TRBV6-3 and J is TRBJ2-7; no firm D call. Trimming shortened V by 6 bases and J by 0 bases, and 15 bases separated the two germline ends. The CDR3 spans 15 residues. Germline assignment: CDR1 MNHEY and CDR2 SVGEGT. In nucleotides, the CDR3 is TGTGCCAGCAGCTCCGACACCTGGGGCTCCTACGAGCAGTACGTC. The encoded protein is CASSSDTWGSYEQYV.

The gene calls are TRBV7-8 and TRBJ1-5; tentatively, D is TRBD1 (5 bases). Trimming removed 6 bases from V and 6 bases from J, with 15 bases in between. The CDR3 contains 14 residues. In germline, CDR1 is SGHVS, CDR2 FQNEAQ. The CDR3 loop is CASSRGWGSQPQHF. CDR3 coding DNA: TGTGCCAGCAGTCGGGGTTGGGGCTCTCAGCCCCAGCATTTT.

This clonotype turned up a few times. This chain links TRBV3-1 with TRBJ2-3, with 14 nucleotides matching TRBD2. V was clipped by 8 bases and J by 3 bases; unmatched bases: 4. The CDR3 has 15 amino acids. In germline, CDR1 is LGHDT, CDR2 YNNKEL (reference sequence). The DNA for the CDR3 is TGTGCCAGCGGGACTAGCGGGGGTGGTACAGATACGCAGTATTTT. The encoded protein is CASGTSGGGTDTQYF.

This clonotype was detected a few times. The rearrangement uses TRBV6-2 or TRBV6-3 and TRBJ2-1; 7 bases fit TRBD1. V lost 6 bases to trimming and J lost 8 bases; unmatched junction nucleotides: 22. Per the germline V gene, CDR1 is MNHEY and CDR2 is SVGEGT. The CDR3 runs to 18 residues. The CDR3 sequence is CASRSPGTVLLVGHEQFF. As DNA, the CDR3 is TGTGCCAGCAGATCCCCAGGGACAGTTCTATTGGTCGGGCATGAGCAGTTCTTC.

This clonotype was observed many times. The chain combines TRBV20-1 with TRBJ1-2; a weak D match, TRBD1 (6 bases). CDR3 length: 12 residues. CDR1 and CDR2 from the germline V gene are DFQATT and SNEGSKA (reference sequence). V was pared by 6 bases and J by 4 bases, with 12 bases between. CDR3 bases: TGCAGTGCGCACCAGGGGACCTATGGCTACACCTTC. Translating gives CSAHQGTYGYTF.

This chain uses TRBV7-3 with TRBJ2-1, with 8 bases lining up with TRBD2. V shed 4 bases and J 8 bases; nucleotides not matched to a gene: 4. The CDR3 sequence is 13 residues long. CDR1 and CDR2 (germline): SGHTA, FQGTGA. In DNA form, the CDR3 reads TGTGCCAGCAGCTCTGGGACTAGATATGAGCAGTTCTTC. Encoded protein: CASSSGTRYEQFF.

This clonotype was seen only a few times. The CDR3 bases are TGCGCCAGCAGCTTGAGGCAGGGTCCCACCGGGGAGCTGTTTTTT. Protein sequence: CASSLRQGPTGELFF. The chain couples TRBV5-1 to TRBJ2-2; tentatively, D is TRBD1 (5 bases). This CDR3 comprises 15 residues. Trimming pared 1 base from V and 4 bases from J, leaving 11 bases between. Germline V lookup: CDR1 SGHRS, CDR2 YFSETQ.

This clonotype has only a few counts. The chain recombines TRBV6-5 with TRBJ1-2, with 10 bases lining up with TRBD1. The J segment lost 7 bases and the V segment lost 0 bases, leaving 5 bases of the junction unmatched. This CDR3 has 15 residues. Germline CDR1 MNHEY, CDR2 SVGAGI. This chain's CDR3 is CASSYSGTGVFGYTF. The CDR3 nucleotides are TGTGCCAGCAGTTACTCCGGGACAGGGGTTTTTGGCTACACCTTC.

V is TRBV5-5 and J is TRBJ2-2, with no clear D. The germline gives CDR1 SGHKS, CDR2 YYEKEE (reference sequence). Trimming removed 4 bases from V and 1 base from J, with 8 bases in between. The CDR3 consists of 14 residues. The CDR3 DNA follows: TGTGCCAGCAGCCCTGACGGGAACACCGGGGAGCTGTTTTTT. Encoded protein: CASSPDGNTGELFF. The full variable domain, with the rest looked up from reference TRBV5-5 and TRBJ2-2, is DAGVTQSPTHLIKTRGQQVTLRCSPISGHKSVSWYQQVLGQGPQFIFQYYEKEERGRGNFPDRFSARQFPNYSSELNVNALLLGDSALYLCASSPDGNTGELFFGEGSRLTVL.

This chain connects TRBV12-3 or TRBV12-4 to TRBJ2-2; tentatively, D is TRBD2 (6 bases). The germline V and J ends were trimmed by 10 bases and 4 bases, with 13 bases remaining between them. CDR3 length: 13 residues. The CDR3 sequence is CATEDGGTGELFF. For the CDR3, the DNA is TGTGCCACCGAGGACGGGGGCACCGGGGAGCTGTTTTTT.

V and J are TRBV12-3 or TRBV12-4 and TRBJ2-5; 7 positions match TRBD2. The V gene end was trimmed by 2 bases and the J gene end by 5 bases; junction bases not matched to a gene: 5. The CDR3 sequence is 14 residues long. The CDR3 loop reads CASSLWGGSETQYF. The CDR3 region has the DNA TGTGCCAGCAGTTTATGGGGGGGGTCGGAGACCCAGTACTTC.

This clonotype has a handful of counts. This chain connects TRBV4-1 to TRBJ2-7; no clear D gene. The ends were cut back, 0 bases at V and 4 bases at J, with 13 bases in the middle. Germline CDR1 is MGHRA and CDR2 is YSYEKL. This CDR3 is 15 amino acids long. The CDR3 bases are TGCGCCAGCAGCCAAGAGGTCCGGGTAGGGTACGAGCAGTACTTC. It specifies CASSQEVRVGYEQYF.

This rearrangement joins TRBV12-3 or TRBV12-4 to TRBJ1-6, with a possible D match to TRBD1 (6 bases). The V end lost 6 bases, the J end lost 10 bases, and 16 bases lay between the germline ends. The CDR3 is made up of 14 amino acids. The CDR3 spells CASSPTGVGSPLHF. In nucleotides, the CDR3 is TGTGCCAGCAGCCCGACAGGTGTTGGGTCACCCCTCCACTTT.

This clonotype was counted many times. The gene calls are TRBV7-2 and TRBJ1-1; D call uncertain. Germline V gene data show CDR1 as SGHTA and CDR2 as FQGNSA. The CDR3 sequence is 13 residues long. Trimming took 0 bases from V and 6 from J, leaving 8 bases between them. The CDR3 loop is CASSLARTAEAFF. CDR3 bases: TGTGCCAGCAGCTTAGCGAGAACAGCTGAAGCTTTCTTT. The full variable domain, with the rest looked up from reference TRBV7-2 and TRBJ1-1, is GAGVSQSPSNKVTEKGKDVELRCDPISGHTALYWYRQSLGQGLEFLIYFQGNSAPDKSGLPSDRFSAERTGGSVSTLTIQRTQQEDSAVYLCASSLARTAEAFFGQGTRLTVV.

The chain uses TRBV20-1 and TRBJ2-3, with TRBD1 matching 7 bases. Germline-derived CDR1 and CDR2 are DFQATT and SNEGSKA (reference sequence). V trimming: 1 base; J trimming: 3 bases; junction bases outside the gene matches: 10. The CDR3 loop spans 16 amino acids. In DNA form, the CDR3 reads TGCAGTGCTAGAGCTGACAGGGAATCTTGGACAGATACGCAGTATTTT. Encoded protein: CSARADRESWTDTQYF.

This sequence joins TRBV6-5 and TRBJ1-1; TRBD1 might be the D (5 bases). Germline loops: CDR1 MNHEY, CDR2 SVGAGI. The V end lost 6 bases, the J end lost 5 bases, and 16 bases lay between the germline ends. The CDR3 has 14 amino acids. The DNA for the CDR3 is TGTGCCAGCAGCCAGGACCCGGGGCTGACTGAAGCTTTCTTT. Protein product: CASSQDPGLTEAFF.

In its sample, this clonotype was seen a few times. The CDR3 protein is CASSLAVGQGLGYTF. Written as DNA, the CDR3 is TGCGCCAGCAGCTTGGCAGTGGGACAGGGACTAGGCTACACCTTC. The V call is TRBV5-1, the J call TRBJ1-2, with 9 bases aligning to TRBD1. The germline V gene encodes CDR1 SGHRS and CDR2 YFSETQ. V gave up 0 bases and J gave up 8 bases; unmatched junction bases: 8. The CDR3 loop spans 15 amino acids.

This clonotype was seen more than once but under ten times. The rearrangement uses TRBV7-2 and TRBJ2-7; D is possibly TRBD1 (5 bases). The germline gives CDR1 SGHTA, CDR2 FQGNSA. V was pared by 5 bases and J by 6 bases, with 14 bases between. The CDR3 consists of 13 residues. CDR3 DNA sequence: TGTGCCAGCAGCGTACAGGTTGCTAGCGAGCAGTACGTC. Translating it yields CASSVQVASEQYV.

This chain links TRBV20-1 with TRBJ2-3, with D perhaps matching TRBD1 (5 bases). Trimming removed 2 bases at V and 6 bases at J, with 21 bases between. CDR1 and CDR2 (germline): DFQATT, SNEGSKA (reference sequence). The CDR3 is made up of 16 amino acids. Written as DNA, the CDR3 is TGCAGTGCTAGACCCCTGGGTTTCAGGGTTACGGATACGCAGTATTTT. Translated: CSARPLGFRVTDTQYF.

This chain uses TRBV11-1 with TRBJ2-7; the match to TRBD1 covers 9 bases. The V segment lost 4 bases and the J segment 6 bases; nucleotides outside the gene matches: 10. The CDR3 covers 15 residues. Per germline, CDR1 SGHAT and CDR2 FQDESV (reference sequence). CDR3 nucleotides: TGTGCCAGCAGCTCACAGGGGGCGATCAGTGGCGAGCAGTACTTC. Translation: CASSSQGAISGEQYF.

This clonotype was seen once. J is TRBJ1-2 and V is TRBV3-2; the D segment call TRBD1 is taken from the table without a DNA check. TRBV3-2 is deemed a pseudogene. The CDR3 covers 11 residues. The chain's CDR3 is CAKGSNYGYTF. CDR3 nucleotide sequence: TGTGCCAAGGGGTCGAACTATGGCTACACCTTC.

This clonotype was observed a handful of times. J is TRBJ1-6 and V is TRBV25-1; no firm D call. The CDR3 extends over 15 amino acids. Germline CDR1 reads MGHDK; CDR2 reads SYGVNS. V lost 6 bases and J lost 7, with 16 bases in between. CDR3 sequence (DNA): TGTGCCAGCAGCCTCGGAGGGAAGAACAATTCACCCCTCCACTTT. Amino acid sequence: CASSLGGKNNSPLHF.

The V call is TRBV6-2 or TRBV6-3, the J call TRBJ2-7; 7 positions agree with TRBD1. There are 14 residues in the CDR3. V dropped 5 bases and J dropped 0; count of bases not matched to a gene: 4. Germline V gives CDR1 MNHEY, CDR2 SVGEGT. DNA of the CDR3: TGTGCCAGCAGTGACAGGGATCGCTCCTACGAGCAGTACGTC. This translates into CASSDRDRSYEQYV.

The rearrangement links TRBV24-1 to TRBJ1-4, with 8 bases matching TRBD1. Germline CDR1 reads KGHDR; CDR2 reads SFDVKD. Trimming cost V 4 bases and J 0 bases; bases outside gene matches: 9. The CDR3 contains 18 residues. CDR3: CATSDPRTGIATNEKLFF. CDR3 DNA: TGTGCCACCAGTGACCCCCGGACAGGGATTGCAACTAATGAAAAACTGTTTTTT.

This clonotype has only one observation. This chain joins TRBV12-3 or TRBV12-4 and TRBJ1-1; TRBD1 is a possible D gene (6 bases). The CDR3 length is 14 residues. V lost 7 bases, J lost 1 base, and 13 bases lay in between. CDR3 DNA: TGTGCCAGCAATTCAGGGGCCCCGAACACTGAAGCTTTCTTT. This gives the protein CASNSGAPNTEAFF.

This clonotype was seen more than once but under ten times. This chain links TRBV3-1 with TRBJ1-4; D gene uncertain. The CDR3 is made up of 13 amino acids. V lost 3 bases and J 7 bases, leaving 9 bases between the germline ends. Germline V gene data show CDR1 as LGHDT and CDR2 as YNNKEL (reference sequence). CDR3 loop: CASSQTEGEKLFF. CDR3 bases: TGTGCCAGCAGCCAGACTGAGGGTGAAAAACTGTTTTTT.

The rearrangement joins TRBV9 to TRBJ2-1, with TRBD2 matching 10 bases. Trimming cost V 4 bases and J 6 bases; bases outside gene matches: 4. Germline V gene sequence: CDR1 SGDLS, CDR2 YYNGEE. The CDR3 has 14 amino acids. CDR3 amino acids: CASSTGTSVNEQFF. DNA of the CDR3: TGTGCCAGCAGCACCGGGACTAGCGTCAATGAGCAGTTCTTC.

This chain joins TRBV10-3 and TRBJ1-5; 7 bases match TRBD1. The CDR3 sequence is 15 residues long. J was trimmed by 11 bases and V by 6 bases; bases with no gene match: 16. CDR1 ENHRY and CDR2 SYGVKD come from the germline V gene. CDR3 residues: CAISRDSLLSGAQHF. CDR3 in DNA: TGTGCCATCAGCCGGGACAGCCTCCTATCAGGGGCCCAGCATTTT.

This clonotype was seen a few times. The rearrangement uses TRBV28 and TRBJ1-1; D not resolved. Germline-derived CDR1 and CDR2 are MDHEN and SYDVKM. CDR3 length equals 15 residues. The V gene lost 3 bases and the J gene lost 2 bases, with 13 bases spanning the gap. This CDR3 is CASSFFTVPNTEAFF. As DNA, the CDR3 is TGTGCCAGCAGTTTCTTCACCGTCCCCAACACTGAAGCTTTCTTT.